This T cell receptor beta chain was found in a study of blood T cells in healthy people across ages. Study information: The template switching approach captured approximately one barcoded beta molecule for every two T cells.

Study results and caveats: Per-million-T-cell TCR beta diversity fell roughly linearly with age. The unsorted PBMCs prevented any conclusive comparison of naive versus antigen-experienced cells.

About this clonotype itself: The antigen remains undetermined.

Next came a second PCR, run for roughly 7 to 12 cycles, which used a sample-barcoded 5' primer along with a J-beta primer mix. Researchers report that a template-switch adaptor with 12 random nucleotides tagged each cDNA molecule. One entry per CDR3 protein results from TCRdb running MiXCR on the 5' RACE reads. The sample lists just over 800,000 distinct CDR3 sequences, approximately 65% seen once, with 28% in the top ten. The V end lost 9 bases, the J end lost 2 bases, and 8 bases lay between the germline ends. The CDR3 is made up of 12 amino acids. Germline CDR1 is MNHEY and CDR2 is SMNVEV (reference sequence).

The gene calls are TRBV27 and TRBJ2-1; D gene uncertain. This clonotype originated in a man between 25 and 39 years old in good health. Source material: blood. The chain's CDR3 is CASWATYNEQFF. CDR3 coding DNA: TGTGCCAGTTGGGCAACCTACAATGAGCAGTTCTTC.